The present TCR beta chain was sequenced within a study of T cell responses to AZD1222 COVID-19 vaccine (dated by TCRdb to the early 2020s). Looking at the study overall: Because spike-specific TCR depth and breadth did not differ between the two schedules, AZD1222 recipients who got a second dose at roughly 4 weeks were pooled with those who got a second dose at roughly 12 weeks. TCR sequencing covered approximately 230 trial participants: 200 to 220 given two doses of AZD1222 and about 26 given two doses of MenACWY control vaccine. Trial participants were enrolled into age subgroups of 18-55, 56-69 and 70-plus years, which contained about 150, 27 and 61 TCR-sequenced participants, respectively.

Overall study outcomes, separate from this receptor: In the small 56-69-year group, the increase in depth fell short of significance, most likely because of low power. Most participants were white British and females outnumbered males, and the authors suggested that clonal diversity may have been underestimated. Conclusions about previously exposed vaccinees are limited because only 6 or 7 AZD1222 recipients were SARS-CoV-2 seropositive at baseline. A significant rise in spike-specific TCR breadth and depth was observed after two AZD1222 doses relative to day 0 and relative to MenACWY recipients. The whole spike protein was spanned by vaccine-associated CD4 TCRs, and dominant responses were seen in regions 160-218 and 743-854. Because no samples from the day 14 peak response were available, repertoires could be characterized only after the peak T cell response. Epitopes outside the regions mutated in the B.1.351 and B.1.1.7 variants were reportedly recognized by nearly half of the unique spike-specific TCRs.

The sample's time point, from its label and the paper: baseline before first vaccination. Samples from vaccinated people were obtained from the UK trials COV001 and COV002, which included a single-blind randomized controlled phase 2/3 trial of AZD1222 (ChAdOx1 nCoV-19) in healthy adults. For TCRbeta chain sequencing, PBMC samples from trial participants were taken at day 0 and at day 28 after the second dose. As regards this clone: Its antigen target is currently unknown. Per-base quality was not reported, and no clone a single base away is much larger than it.

CDR1 WSHSY and CDR2 SAAADI are derived from the germline V gene. V is reduced by 8 bases and J by 4 bases, leaving a spacing of 9 bases between them. From cysteine to phenylalanine, the CDR3 is 13 amino acids long. Only the CDR3 DNA is retained, 39 bases long and in frame from the first base. The CDR3 regions of human TCRbeta chains were subjected to immunosequencing. Turning to the authors' computational methods: TCRs in the repertoires were matched against a reference library of SARS-CoV-2-specific TCRs that had been generated with the MIRA antigen-specificity platform. Breadth was defined as the fraction of unique TCRs that were SARS-CoV-2-associated. Depth was defined as the fraction of total T cells that were SARS-CoV-2-associated. Using the MIRA data, each spike-specific TCR was assigned both to the spike region to which the TCR was reactive and to a CD4 or CD8 class. Log10-transformed breadth and depth values were compared by one-way ANOVA with Sidak's multiple comparisons tests. The table comes from immuneACCESS by way of TCRdb, which keeps in-frame sequences with V and J called. Part of the clones is missing from these tables; in studies checked, under half for an unresolved V gene and the rest for unknown reasons. V and J calls and clone size are as listed in that table; D and trimming were resolved from the DNA. The sample yields under 150,000 clones; about 88% were counted once. The ten most abundant clones make up 2% to 3% of the sample.

The receptor chain draws on TRBV10-2 and TRBJ1-6, with the identity of the D gene unclear. This receptor was identified in an adult in good health. The sample was peripheral blood, taken on day 0 of AZD1222 vaccination. The CDR3 is CASRDSYNSPLHF. The DNA sequence is TGCGCCAGCCGGGATTCTTATAATTCACCCCTCCACTTT.